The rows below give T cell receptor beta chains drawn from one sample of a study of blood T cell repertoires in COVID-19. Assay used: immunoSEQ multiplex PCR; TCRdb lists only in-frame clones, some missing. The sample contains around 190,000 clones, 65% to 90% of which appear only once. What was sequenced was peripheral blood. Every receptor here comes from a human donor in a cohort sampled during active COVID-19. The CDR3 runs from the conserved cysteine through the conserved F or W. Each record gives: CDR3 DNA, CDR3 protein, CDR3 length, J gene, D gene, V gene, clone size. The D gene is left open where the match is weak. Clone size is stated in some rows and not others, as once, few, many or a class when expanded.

TGTGCCAGCAGCCCCCCCCGGGCGGGTGAGCAGTTCTTC CASSPPRAGEQFF 13 TRBJ2-1 NA TRBV7-2 once
TGTGCCAGCAGCTTAGGACAGGCGAACAATCAGCCCCAGCATTTT CASSLGQANNQPQHF 15 TRBJ1-5 NA TRBV7-9 few
TGTGCCTGGGGTAAACAGGGGACCCAACGAAACACCATATATTTT CAWGKQGTQRNTIYF 15 TRBJ1-3 TRBD1 TRBV30 few
TGTGCCAGCTCTCTAGCGGGAGTTCGCGGGGAGCTGTTTTTT CASSLAGVRGELFF 14 TRBJ2-2 TRBD2 TRBV18 once
TGCGCCAGCAGCTTGGGGGACAGGGGCAATGAGCAGTTCTTC CASSLGDRGNEQFF 14 TRBJ2-1 TRBD1 TRBV5-1 NA
TGTGCCAGCAGCCCGAAGAGACAGGGAGACACCGGGGAGCTGTTTTTT CASSPKRQGDTGELFF 16 TRBJ2-2 TRBD1 TRBV7-8 NA
TGTGCCAGCAGTTCCTTGTCGGGGTTCAGCAATCAGCCCCAGCATTTT CASSSLSGFSNQPQHF 16 TRBJ1-5 NA TRBV27 NA
TGTGCCAGCAGCCAAGATTTGGCTAGCGGGAGCAATGAGCAGTTCTTC CASSQDLASGSNEQFF 16 TRBJ2-1 TRBD2 TRBV4-2 NA
TGTGCCAGCAGTGAACGGCAGGTCTATGGCTACACCTTC CASSERQVYGYTF 13 TRBJ1-2 NA TRBV2 few
TGTGCCAGCAGTTTTGTGTGGGCGGAGACCCAGTACTTC CASSFVWAETQYF 13 TRBJ2-5 NA TRBV28 NA
TGTGCCAGCAGTCCACAGACAGGGATAATTAATTCACCCCTCCACTTT CASSPQTGIINSPLHF 16 TRBJ1-6 TRBD1 TRBV27 NA
TGTGCCAGCAGCCGACAGGGTAGCTACGAGCAGTACTTC CASSRQGSYEQYF 13 TRBJ2-7 TRBD1 TRBV6-5 once
TGTGCCAGCAGCCGGACGAACAGCGGGGCAAGGACTGAAGCTTTCTTT CASSRTNSGARTEAFF 16 TRBJ1-1 NA TRBV3-1/TRBV3-2 NA
TGCGCCAGCAGCTTTCGACTCACAAAACCAGGGATTCTCTACGAGCAGTACTTC CASSFRLTKPGILYEQYF 18 TRBJ2-7 NA TRBV5-1 NA
TGTGCCACCAGTGACGCCGGGACTGGGGACTTGAAGCAGTTCTTC CATSDAGTGDLKQFF 15 TRBJ2-1 NA TRBV24-1 NA
TGCGCCAGCAGCTTGACCGGGACTAGCGGGGGTTTCTACAATGAGCAGTTCTTC CASSLTGTSGGFYNEQFF 18 TRBJ2-1 TRBD2 TRBV5-1 NA
TGTGCCAGCTCACCGCCCTATACGACCTACGAGCAGTACTTC CASSPPYTTYEQYF 14 TRBJ2-7 NA TRBV18 NA
TGTGCCAGCAGCGGTTCCGACAGTAGCTCTGGGGCCAACGTCCTGACTTTC CASSGSDSSSGANVLTF 17 TRBJ2-6 NA TRBV11-2 NA
TGCGCCAGCAGCCCCACGGTCCAAGAGACCCAGTACTTC CASSPTVQETQYF 13 TRBJ2-5 NA TRBV5-1 NA
TGCGCCAGCCGCTATAACGGCGGGAGCTCCTACAATGAGCAGTTCTTC CASRYNGGSSYNEQFF 16 TRBJ2-1 TRBD2 TRBV5-1 NA
TGTGCCACCAGTGCCTCGACAGGGGCCTACGAGCAGTACTTC CATSASTGAYEQYF 14 TRBJ2-7 TRBD1 TRBV24-1 once
TGTGCCAGCAGTGGACTAGACTGGGCCGCCCCGGGAGGCTACACCTTC CASSGLDWAAPGGYTF 16 TRBJ1-2 NA TRBV2 few
TGTGCCAGCAGTCGTTCTAGCAATCAGCCCCAGCATTTT CASSRSSNQPQHF 13 TRBJ1-5 NA TRBV27 NA
TGTGCCAGTAGTATTCCGACTAGCGGGGGATACAATGAGCAGTTCTTC CASSIPTSGGYNEQFF 16 TRBJ2-1 TRBD2 TRBV19 NA
TGTGCCAGCAGGTTAGGACAGGCAAGCAATCAGCCCCAGCATTTT CASRLGQASNQPQHF 15 TRBJ1-5 TRBD1 TRBV2 NA
TGCGCCAGCGGATCCGGGACAACGAACACCGGGGAGCTGTTTTTT CASGSGTTNTGELFF 15 TRBJ2-2 NA TRBV5-1 NA
TGTGCCAGCAGCGTAGCCCCGGGACAGCAATACGAGCAGTACTTC CASSVAPGQQYEQYF 15 TRBJ2-7 TRBD1 TRBV9 NA
TGTGCCAGCAGCTTAGTTAGGGGCGGCTCCTACGAGCAGTACTTC CASSLVRGGSYEQYF 15 TRBJ2-7 NA TRBV7-8 NA
TGCGCCAGCTTCCGGGACAGAGGGACCAATGAGCAGTTCTTC CASFRDRGTNEQFF 14 TRBJ2-1 TRBD1 TRBV5-1 NA
TGTGCCAGCAGTTTAAAAGGAGGGGGCATCGGAGGAAACACCATATATTTT CASSLKGGGIGGNTIYF 17 TRBJ1-3 TRBD1 TRBV27 few
TGTGCCAGCAGACTAGACAGGGGAACTAATGAAAAACTGTTTTTT CASRLDRGTNEKLFF 15 TRBJ1-4 TRBD1 TRBV6-6 NA
TGTGCCAGCAGCTTGAGACTAGCGGGACTCTATCAAGAGACCCAGTACTTC CASSLRLAGLYQETQYF 17 TRBJ2-5 TRBD2 TRBV13 NA
TGTGCCAGCAATTCCCCGGGAGGGTCCCACGAGCAGTACTTC CASNSPGGSHEQYF 14 TRBJ2-7 TRBD2 TRBV6-5 NA
TGTGCCAGCAGCGTAGACGAGGGATCTGAAGCTTTCTTT CASSVDEGSEAFF 13 TRBJ1-1 NA TRBV9 NA
TGTGCCAGCAGCAAAGCGGTCGGGGAAGCTTTCTTT CASSKAVGEAFF 12 TRBJ1-1 NA TRBV21-1 NA
TGTGCCAGCTCACCGGGACAGAACACTGAAGCTTTCTTT CASSPGQNTEAFF 13 TRBJ1-1 NA TRBV18 NA
TGTGCCAGCAGCACAAGGACAGGTACCTACGAGCAGTACTTC CASSTRTGTYEQYF 14 TRBJ2-7 TRBD1 TRBV7-9 NA
TGTGCCACCAGCAGAGTGCGAGCGGGTGTGTTGGCGCAGTATTTT CATSRVRAGVLAQYF 15 TRBJ2-3 NA TRBV15 NA
TGTGCCAGCAGGCCTCCTCGGAGGGGGCGATCAAACATTCAGTACTTC CASRPPRRGRSNIQYF 16 TRBJ2-4 NA TRBV28 NA
TGTGCCAGCAGCCCGGGGACAGGAAACACCTACGAGCAGTACTTC CASSPGTGNTYEQYF 15 TRBJ2-7 TRBD1 TRBV7-8 NA
TGCGCCAGCAGCCATGTCGGGAGCCGCTATGGCTACACCTTC CASSHVGSRYGYTF 14 TRBJ1-2 NA TRBV4-1 NA
TGTGCCACCAGCGAAGAGGGCGAGAACACTGAAGCTTTCTTT CATSEEGENTEAFF 14 TRBJ1-1 NA TRBV24-1 NA
TGTGCCAGCAGTTTTACGGATTCACCCCTCCACTTT CASSFTDSPLHF 12 TRBJ1-6 NA TRBV28 NA
TGTGCCAGCCCAGGAAGCATTGTTCCCCAGTCCCCCACAGATACGCAGTATTTT CASPGSIVPQSPTDTQYF 18 TRBJ2-3 NA TRBV2 NA
TGCGCCAGCAGCTTGGCCCCTCAAGAGACCCAGTACTTC CASSLAPQETQYF 13 TRBJ2-5 NA TRBV5-1 once
TGTGCCAGCAGCCAGCCCCACAGGGGGCCTGGAAACACCATATATTTT CASSQPHRGPGNTIYF 16 TRBJ1-3 TRBD1 TRBV28 NA
TGTGCCAGCGCTCCGGGACAGGGGAGCTATGGCTACACCTTC CASAPGQGSYGYTF 14 TRBJ1-2 TRBD1 TRBV19 NA
TGTGCCAGCAGCCGGCGAGCGGGCGGGACCTACAATGAGCAGTTCTTC CASSRRAGGTYNEQFF 16 TRBJ2-1 NA TRBV2 once
TGTGCCAGCAGTGAAATAGTAGGGGGCACGACTAACTATGGCTACACCTTC CASSEIVGGTTNYGYTF 17 TRBJ1-2 TRBD1 TRBV6-1 NA
TGTGCCAGCTCACTGATAGACTCTGGGGCCAACGTCCTGACTTTC CASSLIDSGANVLTF 15 TRBJ2-6 NA TRBV18 NA
TGTGCCAGCAATCTAGCGGGAGCCCATACGCAGTATTTT CASNLAGAHTQYF 13 TRBJ2-3 TRBD2 TRBV6-5 NA
TGCGCCAGCAGTGAGACCTTTGACGGGAGATTGGGCGAGCAGTACTTC CASSETFDGRLGEQYF 16 TRBJ2-7 NA TRBV10-2 NA
TGTGCCAGCAGACGACAGGGGCCCGATGAGCAGTTCTTC CASRRQGPDEQFF 13 TRBJ2-1 TRBD1 TRBV2 few
TGTGCCAGCAGTTACTCGAGTCCTCCCTCTGGGGCCAACGTCCTGACTTTC CASSYSSPPSGANVLTF 17 TRBJ2-6 NA TRBV28 few
TGTGCCAGCAGTCCTAGGACAGGGTGGGATTCTCAGCCCCAGCATTTT CASSPRTGWDSQPQHF 16 TRBJ1-5 TRBD1 TRBV27 NA
TGTGCCAGCACCGGGGTAGGAAATCAGCCCCAGCATTTT CASTGVGNQPQHF 13 TRBJ1-5 NA TRBV28 NA
TGCGCCAGCAGCCGGGACAGGGTGTACGAGCAGTACTTC CASSRDRVYEQYF 13 TRBJ2-7 TRBD1 TRBV5-1 NA
TGCGCCAGCAGCTCAACTGCAGGGGCCATCTACGAGCAGTACTTC CASSSTAGAIYEQYF 15 TRBJ2-7 NA TRBV5-1 NA
TGTGCCAGCAGCTTAAGGTTCGAGGGCGAGCAGTACTTC CASSLRFEGEQYF 13 TRBJ2-7 NA TRBV13 NA